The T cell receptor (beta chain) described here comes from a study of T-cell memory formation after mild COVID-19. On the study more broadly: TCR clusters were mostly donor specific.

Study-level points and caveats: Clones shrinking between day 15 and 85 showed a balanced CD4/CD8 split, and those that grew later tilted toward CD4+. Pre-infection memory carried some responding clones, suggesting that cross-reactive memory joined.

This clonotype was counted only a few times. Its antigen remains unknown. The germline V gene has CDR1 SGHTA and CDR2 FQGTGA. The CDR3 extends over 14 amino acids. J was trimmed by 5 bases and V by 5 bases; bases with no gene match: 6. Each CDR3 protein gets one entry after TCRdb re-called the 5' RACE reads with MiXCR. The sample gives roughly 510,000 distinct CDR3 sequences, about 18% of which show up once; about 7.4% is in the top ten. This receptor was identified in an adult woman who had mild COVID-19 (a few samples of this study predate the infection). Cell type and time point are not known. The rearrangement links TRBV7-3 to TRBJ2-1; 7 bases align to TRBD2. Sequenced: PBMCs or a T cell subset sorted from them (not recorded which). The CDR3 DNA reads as TGTGCCAGCAGCGTCAGCGGGGTGAACAATGAGCAGTTCTTC. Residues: CASSVSGVNNEQFF.